The 8 T cell receptor beta chains presented below share a single source sample, sequenced in a study of response to subunit inactivated influenza vaccine. TCRdb reprocessed the RT-PCR reads via MiXCR and lists one record per CDR3 protein. The data show some 300,000 distinct CDR3 sequences, around 22% seen once. The sequencing here drew on PBMCs from blood, taken less than 22 months after vaccination. These receptors were collected from a man between 50 and 75 years old who received an inactivated influenza vaccine.

The gene calls are TRBV9 and TRBJ2-4; D might be TRBD2 (7 bases). V shed 4 bases and J shed 5 bases, with 16 bases lying between them. This CDR3 region has 15 residues. Looked up from germline, CDR1 is SGDLS and CDR2 is YYNGEE. The CDR3 here is CASSWGGGDQNIQYF. CDR3 sequence (DNA): TGTGCCAGCAGCTGGGGGGGCGGTGATCAAAACATTCAGTACTTC.

This clonotype was observed a handful of times. The J gene is TRBJ2-1, the V gene TRBV6-5, with D tentatively TRBD1 (6 bases). The CDR3 totals 16 residues. Germline-derived CDR1 and CDR2 are MNHEY and SVGAGI. The ends were cut back, 2 bases at V and 4 bases at J, with 15 bases in the middle. This CDR3 is CASSYSAGAYYNEQFF. The CDR3 DNA reads TGTGCCAGCAGTTACAGCGCAGGGGCCTATTACAATGAGCAGTTCTTC.

The genes are TRBV20-1 and TRBJ1-1, with unresolved D. Trimming took off 0 bases at V and 1 base at J, with 6 bases between the two ends. This CDR3 comprises 13 residues. The germline V gene has CDR1 DFQATT and CDR2 SNEGSKA (reference sequence). The CDR3 is CSARDSGNTEAFF. CDR3 bases: TGCAGTGCTAGAGATTCAGGGAACACTGAAGCTTTCTTT.

The genes are TRBV27 and TRBJ2-2; 13 nucleotides match TRBD2. Per the germline V gene, CDR1 is MNHEY and CDR2 is SMNVEV (reference sequence). V shed 8 bases, J shed 5 bases, and the junction held 8 bases outside the gene matches. The CDR3 loop spans 16 amino acids. This CDR3 reads CASGEGLAGDTGELFF. CDR3 sequence (DNA): TGTGCCAGCGGGGAAGGACTAGCGGGAGATACCGGGGAGCTGTTTTTT.

This clonotype showed up just a few times. The chain joins TRBV19 to TRBJ1-6; D remains unclear. V was clipped by 1 base and J by 7 bases, with 11 bases between them. From germline, CDR1 is LNHDA and CDR2 SQIVND (reference sequence). This CDR3 comprises 15 residues. The CDR3 DNA follows: TGTGCCAGTAGTATAGCTCCGAGCGTCAATTCACCCCTCCACTTT. Translating it yields CASSIAPSVNSPLHF.

V is TRBV6-5 and J is TRBJ2-3; 11 bases agree with TRBD2. Germline CDR1 reads MNHEY; CDR2 reads SVGAGI. V trimming: 0 bases; J trimming: 2 bases; junction bases outside the gene matches: 7. The CDR3 is made up of 18 amino acids. Here the CDR3 reads CASSYSGDSGRATDTQYF. CDR3 DNA: TGTGCCAGCAGTTACTCAGGTGATAGCGGGAGGGCCACAGATACGCAGTATTTT.

This clonotype was found many times. The CDR3 region is CASSLDRGRGETQYF. For the CDR3, the DNA is TGTGCCAGCAGTCTGGACAGGGGTAGGGGAGAGACCCAGTACTTC. The chain couples TRBV28 to TRBJ2-5; 9 bases map to TRBD1. CDR1 MDHEN and CDR2 SYDVKM come from the germline V gene. CDR3 length: 15 amino acids. With 5 bases clipped from V and 4 bases from J, the junction kept 8 bases outside the gene matches. Full variable domain (missing parts from reference TRBV28 and TRBJ2-5): DVKVTQSSRYLVKRTGEKVFLECVQDMDHENMFWYRQDPGLGLRLIYFSYDVKMKEKGDIPEGYSVSREKKERFSLILESASTNQTSMYLCASSLDRGRGETQYFGPGTRLLVL.

This clonotype was observed a single time. V is TRBV11-2 and J is TRBJ2-2; D is uncertain. Deletions cut 2 bases from V and 2 bases from J, with 9 bases between. In germline, CDR1 is SGHAT, CDR2 FQNNGV. The CDR3 has 15 residues. The CDR3 protein is CASSLSQTNTGELFF. The CDR3 DNA reads TGTGCCAGCAGCTTAAGTCAGACTAACACCGGGGAGCTGTTTTTT.